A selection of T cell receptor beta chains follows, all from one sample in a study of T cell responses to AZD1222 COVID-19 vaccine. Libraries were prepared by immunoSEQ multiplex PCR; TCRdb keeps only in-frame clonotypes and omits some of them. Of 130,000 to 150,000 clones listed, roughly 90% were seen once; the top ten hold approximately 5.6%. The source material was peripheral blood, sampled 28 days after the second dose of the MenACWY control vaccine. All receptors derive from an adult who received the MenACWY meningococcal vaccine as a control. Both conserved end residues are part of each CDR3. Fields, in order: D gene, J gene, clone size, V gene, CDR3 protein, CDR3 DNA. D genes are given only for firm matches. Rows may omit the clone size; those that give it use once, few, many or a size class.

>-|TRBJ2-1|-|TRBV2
CASSESSFEQFF
TGTGCCAGCAGTGAATCATCTTTTGAGCAGTTCTTC
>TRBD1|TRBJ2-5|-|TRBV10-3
CAISESGTGEGWETQYF
TGTGCCATCAGTGAGTCGGGCACAGGGGAAGGTTGGGAGACCCAGTACTTC
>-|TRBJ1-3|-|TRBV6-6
CASSYRRAVSGNTIYF
TGTGCCAGCAGTTACCGCAGGGCGGTCTCGGGAAACACCATATATTTT
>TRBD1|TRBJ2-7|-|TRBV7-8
CASSYNRGSAYEQYF
TGTGCCAGCAGCTACAACAGGGGGTCCGCCTACGAGCAGTACTTC
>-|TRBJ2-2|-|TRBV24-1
CATSDTATGPGELFF
TGTGCCACCAGTGATACCGCGACCGGCCCCGGGGAGCTGTTTTTT
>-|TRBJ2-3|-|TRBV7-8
CASSRELTGPNTDTQYF
TGTGCCAGCAGCCGAGAGTTGACAGGACCTAACACAGATACGCAGTATTTT
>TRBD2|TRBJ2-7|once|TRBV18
CASSPTSELSYEQYF
TGTGCCAGCTCACCGACTAGCGAGCTCTCCTACGAGCAGTACTTC
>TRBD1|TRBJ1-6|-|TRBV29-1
CSVTDRVGSPLHF
TGCAGCGTCACCGACAGGGTTGGTTCACCCCTCCACTTT
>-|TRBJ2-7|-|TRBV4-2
CASSQARGGSLGEQYF
TGTGCCAGCAGCCAAGCTCGAGGAGGCTCTTTAGGCGAGCAGTACTTC
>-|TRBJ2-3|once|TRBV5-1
CASSLEEGSTDTQYF
TGCGCCAGCAGCTTGGAGGAGGGGAGCACAGATACGCAGTATTTT
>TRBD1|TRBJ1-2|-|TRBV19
CASSPGTGGRYGYTF
TGTGCCAGTAGTCCGGGGACAGGGGGCCGGTATGGCTACACCTTC
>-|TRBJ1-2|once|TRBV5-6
CASSRDNRVTGYTF
TGTGCCAGCAGCCGAGATAACAGGGTAACAGGCTACACCTTC
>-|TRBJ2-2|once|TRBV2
CASNILKRTGELFF
TGTGCCAGCAACATATTAAAGAGGACCGGGGAGCTGTTTTTT
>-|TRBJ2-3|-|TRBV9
CASESGSTLRTDTQYF
TGTGCCAGCGAATCGGGCTCTACCCTACGGACAGATACGCAGTATTTT
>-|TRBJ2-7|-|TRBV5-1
CASALQGTTYEQYF
TGCGCCAGCGCCTTACAGGGTACAACCTACGAGCAGTACTTC
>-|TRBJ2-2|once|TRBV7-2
CASSFSGSTGELFF
TGTGCCAGCAGCTTTTCCGGAAGCACCGGGGAGCTGTTTTTT
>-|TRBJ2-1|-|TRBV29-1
CSGTGPSPNEQFF
TGCAGCGGAACCGGACCTTCCCCTAATGAGCAGTTCTTC
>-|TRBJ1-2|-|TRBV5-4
CASSRAGDGYTF
TGTGCCAGCAGTCGAGCGGGGGACGGCTACACCTTC
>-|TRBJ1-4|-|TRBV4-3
CASSQDRTGPGGLFF
TGCGCCAGCAGCCAAGATCGCACAGGGCCCGGTGGACTGTTTTTT
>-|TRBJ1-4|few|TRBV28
CASSSPTGGNEKLFF
TGTGCCAGCAGTTCCCCGACAGGCGGGAATGAAAAACTGTTTTTT
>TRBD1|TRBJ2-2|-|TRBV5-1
CASSTDRATGELFF
TGCGCCAGCAGCACCGACAGGGCTACCGGGGAGCTGTTTTTT
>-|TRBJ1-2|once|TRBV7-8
CASSFNGVNYGYTF
TGTGCCAGCAGTTTTAACGGGGTTAACTATGGCTACACCTTC
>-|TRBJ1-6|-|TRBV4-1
CASSLLRANSPLHF
TGCGCCAGCAGCCTTTTACGGGCTAATTCACCCCTCCACTTT
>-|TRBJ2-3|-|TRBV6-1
CASSETYSTDTQYF
TGTGCCAGCAGTGAAACTTACAGCACAGATACGCAGTATTTT
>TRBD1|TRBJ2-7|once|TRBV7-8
CASSSTGAFGPEQYF
TGTGCCAGCAGCTCCACAGGGGCGTTCGGTCCCGAGCAGTACTTC
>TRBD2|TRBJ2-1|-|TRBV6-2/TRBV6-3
CASSLAGHSYNEQFF
TGTGCCAGCAGTTTAGCGGGGCATTCCTACAATGAGCAGTTCTTC
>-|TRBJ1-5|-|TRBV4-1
CASSQVPGGGNQPQHF
TGCGCCAGCAGCCAAGTCCCGGGAGGAGGCAATCAGCCCCAGCATTTT
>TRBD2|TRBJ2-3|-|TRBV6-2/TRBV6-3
CASSWGLGRGTQYF
TGTGCCAGCAGTTGGGGACTAGGGAGGGGGACGCAGTATTTT
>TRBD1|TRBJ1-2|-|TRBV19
CASSTTGSGGYTF
TGTGCCAGTAGTACGACAGGGTCAGGGGGCTACACCTTC
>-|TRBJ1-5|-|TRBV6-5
CASSYRPRGNQPQHF
TGTGCCAGCAGTTACAGGCCCCGGGGCAATCAGCCCCAGCATTTT
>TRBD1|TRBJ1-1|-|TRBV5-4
CASNDRENTEAFF
TGTGCCAGCAACGACAGGGAAAACACTGAAGCTTTCTTT
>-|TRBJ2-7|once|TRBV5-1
CASSFVAETYEQYF
TGCGCCAGCAGCTTTGTCGCTGAAACCTACGAGCAGTACTTC
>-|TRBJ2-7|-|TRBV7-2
CASSSLRLGTYEQYF
TGTGCCAGCAGCTCGCTTAGGTTAGGCACCTACGAGCAGTACTTC
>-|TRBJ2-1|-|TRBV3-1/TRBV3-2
CASSHVGNQQFF
TGTGCCAGCAGCCATGTGGGGAATCAGCAGTTCTTC
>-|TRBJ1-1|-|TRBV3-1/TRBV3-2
CASSRFTGLGTEAFF
TGTGCCAGCAGCCGATTCACGGGCCTTGGGACTGAAGCTTTCTTT
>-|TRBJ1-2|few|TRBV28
CASGRMDYGYTF
TGTGCCAGCGGGCGGATGGACTATGGCTACACCTTC
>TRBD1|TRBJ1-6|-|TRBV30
CAWNQGDSPLHF
TGTGCCTGGAATCAGGGGGATTCACCCCTCCACTTT
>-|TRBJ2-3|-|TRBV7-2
CASSLAWTTDTQYF
TGTGCCAGCAGCTTAGCGTGGACCACAGATACGCAGTATTTT
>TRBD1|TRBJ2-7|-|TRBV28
CASSLLGTDLYEQYF
TGTGCCAGCAGTTTATTGGGGACAGATCTCTACGAGCAGTACTTC
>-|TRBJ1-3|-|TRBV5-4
CASSDRAGGNTIYF
TGTGCCAGCTCCGACCGGGCCGGAGGAAACACCATATATTTT